Shown below are 32 T cell receptor beta chains from a single sample sequenced in a study of PD-L1 blockade in urothelial cancer. Libraries were prepared by immunoSEQ multiplex PCR; TCRdb keeps only in-frame clonotypes and omits some of them. Of 40,000 or so clones listed, 82% are singletons. Noted time point: pretreatment peripheral blood. The sequencing used PBMCs, collected around atezolizumab (anti-PD-L1) treatment. The origin of the receptors is a man aged 55-75 years with urothelial cancer.

The CDR3 sequence is CASSATGSGYTF. Written as DNA, the CDR3 is TGTGCCAGCAGTGCGACAGGGAGTGGCTACACCTTC. The J gene is TRBJ1-2, the V gene TRBV28; 7 bases align to TRBD1. Per germline, CDR1 MDHEN and CDR2 SYDVKM. Losses at the gene ends were 5 bases for V and 7 bases for J; bases not matched to a gene: 4. This CDR3 is 12 amino acids long.

The chain is built from TRBV6-5 and TRBJ1-4, with 8 bases that match TRBD1. V shed 4 bases, J shed 8 bases, and the junction held 9 bases outside the gene matches. Germline assignment: CDR1 MNHEY and CDR2 SVGAGI. The CDR3 covers 15 residues. Written as DNA, the CDR3 is TGTGCCAGCAGTTCAACAGGGGGTATTTGGGAAAAACTGTTTTTT. This gives the protein CASSSTGGIWEKLFF.

The chain combines TRBV7-8 with TRBJ2-7; tentative D call: TRBD2 (5 bases). CDR1 is SGHVS, CDR2 FQNEAQ, per germline. The CDR3 runs 14 residues. V lost 1 base and J lost 7, with 14 bases in between. The DNA for the CDR3 is TGTGCCAGCAGCTTAGGGGGTGCGGGTGAAGAGCAGTACTTC. Encoded protein: CASSLGGAGEEQYF.

The gene calls are TRBV6-1 and TRBJ1-5; the D is unclear. CDR1 is MNHNS, CDR2 SASEGT, per germline. Deletions cut 5 bases from V and 7 bases from J, with 9 bases between. There are 12 residues in the CDR3. DNA of the CDR3: TGTGCCAGCAGTATTGACGGGCAGCCCCAGCATTTT. Translated: CASSIDGQPQHF.

The V and J genes are TRBV27 and TRBJ2-3, with D hard to call. This CDR3 is built from 12 residues. Per the germline V gene, CDR1 is MNHEY and CDR2 is SMNVEV (reference sequence). V dropped 6 bases and J dropped 0 bases, with 4 bases sitting between them. The CDR3 protein is CASRRSTDTQYF. Here the CDR3 DNA reads TGTGCCAGCAGGCGAAGCACAGATACGCAGTATTTT.

A single count supports this clone. The V call is TRBV4-2, the J call TRBJ2-1, with TRBD2 matching over 10 bases. The CDR3 runs 16 residues. V was pared by 3 bases and J by 4 bases, with 6 bases of the junction left unmatched. Germline V gene sequence: CDR1 LGHNA, CDR2 YNFKEQ. CDR3 bases: TGTGCCAGCAGCCAGAGCGGGGGGGATTATTACAATGAGCAGTTCTTC. This encodes CASSQSGGDYYNEQFF.

The chain has TRBV19 and TRBJ1-5; D possibly corresponds to TRBD1 (6 bases). The CDR3 totals 14 residues. V lost 3 bases, J lost 7 bases, and 13 bases lay in between. CDR1 LNHDA and CDR2 SQIVND come from the germline V gene (reference sequence). The CDR3 DNA is TGTGCCAGTAGTATCCCCCCAGGGGCCCAGCCCCAGCATTTT. Translated: CASSIPPGAQPQHF.

This clone was observed a few times. The chain carries TRBV28 and TRBJ1-2; perhaps TRBD1 as D (5 bases). Trimming cost V 5 bases and J 10 bases, with 20 bases left between them. Germline-derived CDR1 and CDR2 are MDHEN and SYDVKM. The CDR3 is 14 amino acids. The DNA for the CDR3 is TGTGCCAGCAGTCCAGAGACAGTAGTCACCTTCTACACCTTC. This sequence encodes CASSPETVVTFYTF.

The chain employs TRBV5-4 and TRBJ2-2, with 11 bases aligning to TRBD1. Germline-derived CDR1 and CDR2 are SGHNT and YYREEE (reference sequence). The CDR3 length is 16 residues. The V gene end was trimmed by 5 bases and the J gene end by 2 bases; junction bases not matched to a gene: 5. Here the CDR3 DNA reads TGTGCCAGCAGTCAGGGACAGGGGGTAAACACCGGGGAGCTGTTTTTT. Translated, it gives CASSQGQGVNTGELFF. The complete variable domain, with remaining parts taken from reference TRBV5-4 and TRBJ2-2, reads ETGVTQSPTHLIKTRGQQVTLRCSSQSGHNTVSWYQQALGQGPQFIFQYYREEENGRGNFPPRFSGLQFPNYSSELNVNALELDDSALYLCASSQGQGVNTGELFFGEGSRLTVL.

V and J are TRBV7-8 and TRBJ2-1, with TRBD2 matching over 13 bases. With V trimmed by 7 bases and J by 10 bases, 16 bases remained unmatched. The germline CDR1 and CDR2 sequences are SGHVS and FQNEAQ. This CDR3 is built from 17 residues. CDR3 region: CASTSLTTSGGAGEQFF. In DNA form, the CDR3 reads TGTGCCAGCACCTCCTTGACAACTAGCGGGGGGGCGGGAGAGCAGTTCTTC.

This clone occurred once. The CDR3 DNA follows: TGTGCCAGCAGCGTAGGGGCCGGGGGGGCCGAGACCCAGTACTTC. Encoded protein: CASSVGAGGAETQYF. The chain has TRBV9 and TRBJ2-5; 8 bases map to TRBD2. CDR3 size: 15 residues. With 0 bases clipped from V and 5 bases from J, the junction kept 6 bases outside the gene matches. The germline CDR1 and CDR2 sequences are SGDLS and YYNGEE.

This clone was counted a single time. The CDR3 here is CASSILRGNQPQHF. DNA for the CDR3: TGTGCCAGTAGTATATTACGGGGAAATCAGCCCCAGCATTTT. The gene calls are TRBV19 and TRBJ1-5; D uncertain. V was pared by 2 bases and J by 4 bases, with 9 bases between. This CDR3 region has 14 residues. CDR1 and CDR2 from the germline V gene are LNHDA and SQIVND (reference sequence). The whole variable domain, filled in from reference TRBV19 and TRBJ1-5, reads DGGITQSPKYLFRKEGQNVTLSCEQNLNHDAMYWYRQDPGQGLRLIYYSQIVNDFQKGDIAEGYSVSREKKESFPLTVTSAQKNPTAFYLCASSILRGNQPQHFGDGTRLSIL.

The chain is built from TRBV30 and TRBJ1-2; 8 bases map to TRBD1. V trimming: 3 bases; J trimming: 6 bases; junction bases outside the gene matches: 6. This CDR3 has 13 amino acids. Germline CDR1 is GTSNPN and CDR2 is SVGIG (reference sequence). The DNA for the CDR3 is TGTGCCTGGAGCGGAACAGGGGGAGATGGCTACACCTTC. The encoded protein is CAWSGTGGDGYTF.

V is TRBV4-1 and J is TRBJ2-7, with TRBD2 as a possible D gene (5 bases). V gave up 2 bases and J gave up 3 bases, with 8 bases separating them. CDR3 length equals 13 residues. Germline V gives CDR1 MGHRA, CDR2 YSYEKL. CDR3 residues: CASSQTRDYEQYF. The CDR3 nucleotides read TGCGCCAGCAGCCAAACACGGGACTACGAGCAGTACTTC.

In its sample, this clone was seen once. V and J are TRBV5-1 and TRBJ2-3; D might be TRBD2 (5 bases). Looked up from germline, CDR1 is SGHRS and CDR2 is YFSETQ. V was shortened by 4 bases and J by 2 bases, with 23 bases between the two germline ends. This CDR3 is built from 18 residues. DNA of the CDR3: TGCGCCAGCAGCCTGGGATGGACTGCAGGAGAAAACACAGATACGCAGTATTTT. Encoded protein: CASSLGWTAGENTDTQYF.

The chain links TRBV4-1 to TRBJ2-7; D is unresolved. V dropped 0 bases and J dropped 9 bases, with 18 bases sitting between them. This CDR3 contains 15 residues. CDR1 is MGHRA and CDR2 is YSYEKL in the germline V gene. Here the CDR3 DNA reads TGCGCCAGCAGCCAAGACCCGACTCGCCCGACCGGGCAGTACTTC. It encodes CASSQDPTRPTGQYF.

The V gene is TRBV19, the J gene TRBJ1-1, with TRBD1 identical over 8 bases. V shed 3 bases, J shed 4 bases, and the junction held 4 bases outside the gene matches. The CDR3 totals 14 residues. Germline V CDR1 and CDR2: LNHDA, SQIVND (reference sequence). The CDR3 spells CASSIGQGGTEAFF. Here the CDR3 DNA reads TGTGCCAGTAGTATTGGACAGGGCGGCACTGAAGCTTTCTTT.

This chain joins TRBV5-1 and TRBJ2-1; a weak D match, TRBD1 (6 bases). Trimming removed 1 base from V and 0 bases from J, with 14 bases in between. The CDR3 runs to 17 residues. From germline, CDR1 is SGHRS and CDR2 YFSETQ. CDR3 nucleotide sequence: TGCGCCAGCAGCTTGCTAGGACAGATGGCCTCCTACAATGAGCAGTTCTTC. Encoded protein: CASSLLGQMASYNEQFF.

This chain links TRBV10-3 with TRBJ2-1, with 7 bases that match TRBD1. The V and J ends lost 6 bases and 1 base, in that order; junction bases with no gene match: 9. CDR1 is ENHRY and CDR2 is SYGVKD in the germline V gene. The CDR3 is made up of 16 amino acids. The chain's CDR3 is CAISWFGTDSYNEQFF. CDR3 bases: TGTGCCATCAGCTGGTTCGGGACAGATTCCTACAATGAGCAGTTCTTC.

The CDR3 spells CAISDRDRAYNEQFF. CDR3 coding DNA: TGTGCCATCAGTGATAGGGACAGGGCCTACAATGAGCAGTTCTTC. The chain carries TRBV10-3 and TRBJ2-1; 9 bases fit TRBD1. In germline, CDR1 is ENHRY, CDR2 SYGVKD. This CDR3 comprises 15 residues. J was trimmed by 2 bases and V by 3 bases; bases with no gene match: 2.

This chain connects TRBV28 to TRBJ2-7; D ambiguous. CDR3 length: 21 amino acids. V was clipped by 3 bases and J by 3 bases, with 33 bases between them. CDR1 and CDR2 (germline): MDHEN, SYDVKM. DNA of the CDR3: TGTGCCAGCAGTTTCTATACCTCCGGTGGGCAGGTGAAAGGTCTGAACTACGAGCAGTACTTC. It codes for CASSFYTSGGQVKGLNYEQYF.

The CDR3 loop reads CASSLDGDRRAEQYF. The CDR3 DNA is TGTGCCAGCAGCTTAGATGGGGACAGGAGAGCCGAGCAGTACTTC. The chain couples TRBV11-2 to TRBJ2-7; TRBD1 aligns across 8 bases. The CDR3 loop spans 15 amino acids. The germline V gene encodes CDR1 SGHAT and CDR2 FQNNGV. The V gene end was trimmed by 0 bases and the J gene end by 6 bases; junction bases not matched to a gene: 7.

The V and J genes are TRBV28 and TRBJ1-3; D possibly corresponds to TRBD1 (5 bases). The CDR3 loop spans 17 amino acids. Germline V gene lookup returns CDR1 MDHEN and CDR2 SYDVKM. Trimming stripped 1 base from V and 1 base from J, with 14 bases between. Here the CDR3 reads CASSLYPAGGSGNTIYF. The CDR3 bases are TGTGCCAGCAGTTTATACCCGGCGGGGGGGTCTGGAAACACCATATATTTT.

V is TRBV30 and J is TRBJ2-3; TRBD1 is a possible D gene (7 bases). Germline values: CDR1 GTSNPN, CDR2 SVGIG (reference sequence). V lost 1 base, J lost 8 bases, and 13 bases lay in between. The CDR3 runs to 13 residues. In nucleotides, the CDR3 is TGTGCCTGGAGTGACCTCCAGGGGGGTACGCAGTATTTT. Protein sequence: CAWSDLQGGTQYF.

V and J are TRBV5-4 and TRBJ1-3; TRBD1 is a possible D gene (6 bases). The V gene's germline CDR1 is SGHNT and CDR2 YYREEE (reference sequence). The CDR3 loop spans 17 amino acids. V was clipped by 3 bases and J by 5 bases, with 21 bases between them. Here the CDR3 reads CASSSPSGGISRNTIYF. In nucleotides, the CDR3 is TGTGCCAGCAGCTCCCCTTCGGGGGGCATATCTAGAAACACCATATATTTT.

The chain employs TRBV7-2 and TRBJ2-7; 8 bases line up with TRBD2. The V segment lost 2 bases and the J segment 3 bases; nucleotides outside the gene matches: 9. Germline-derived CDR1 and CDR2 are SGHTA and FQGNSA. The CDR3 has 16 residues. Here the CDR3 reads CASSLTGTSPNYEQYF. The CDR3 DNA reads TGTGCCAGCAGCTTAACTGGGACTAGTCCCAACTACGAGCAGTACTTC.

The chain couples TRBV30 to TRBJ2-7, with a weak D call TRBD1 (5 bases). The CDR3 totals 13 residues. V was trimmed by 0 bases and J by 3 bases, leaving 9 bases between them. Germline V gives CDR1 GTSNPN, CDR2 SVGIG (reference sequence). The CDR3 bases are TGTGCCTGGAGTGTAGGGCAGGGCTACGAGCAGTACTTC. Translated, it gives CAWSVGQGYEQYF.

This clone showed up just once. V gene TRBV7-8 combines with J gene TRBJ1-6; 9 bases match TRBD1. The CDR3 covers 16 residues. CDR1 SGHVS and CDR2 FQNEAQ come from the germline V gene. Unmatched junction bases numbered 4, after V lost 4 bases and J lost 3 bases. The CDR3, as DNA: TGTGCCAGCAGCTCCTGGACAGGGGACTATAATTCACCCCTCCACTTT. Encoded protein: CASSSWTGDYNSPLHF.

This clone came up a few times. The rearrangement joins TRBV9 to TRBJ1-5; 7 nucleotides match TRBD1. The V gene end was trimmed by 4 bases and the J gene end by 1 base; junction bases not matched to a gene: 5. CDR1 is SGDLS and CDR2 is YYNGEE in the germline V gene. The CDR3 is 15 amino acids. This chain's CDR3 is CASSRDSVSNQPQHF. DNA of the CDR3: TGTGCCAGCAGCAGGGACAGTGTAAGCAATCAGCCCCAGCATTTT.

A few counts support this clone. The rearrangement joins TRBV6-1 to TRBJ1-1; the match to TRBD1 covers 8 bases. Germline V gene lookup returns CDR1 MNHNS and CDR2 SASEGT. This CDR3 region has 13 residues. V shed 7 bases, J shed 4 bases, and the junction held 5 bases outside the gene matches. The CDR3: CASKGQGITEAFF. The CDR3 nucleotides are TGTGCCAGCAAAGGACAGGGTATCACTGAAGCTTTCTTT.

The chain is built from TRBV2 and TRBJ1-5; no firm D call. Germline loops: CDR1 SNHLY, CDR2 FYNNEI. The CDR3 has 15 amino acids. V lost 4 bases and J 5 bases, leaving 15 bases between the germline ends. CDR3 sequence: CASSVRLEVDQPQHF. CDR3 DNA sequence: TGTGCCAGCAGTGTCCGCCTGGAGGTGGATCAGCCCCAGCATTTT.

V and J are TRBV4-1 and TRBJ2-3; perhaps TRBD2 as D (6 bases). The CDR3 length is 14 residues. V gave up 4 bases and J gave up 0 bases, with 8 bases separating them. CDR1 is MGHRA and CDR2 is YSYEKL in the germline V gene. CDR3 DNA: TGCGCCAGCAGCCCCGGGACTAGCACAGATACGCAGTATTTT. Its protein is CASSPGTSTDTQYF.